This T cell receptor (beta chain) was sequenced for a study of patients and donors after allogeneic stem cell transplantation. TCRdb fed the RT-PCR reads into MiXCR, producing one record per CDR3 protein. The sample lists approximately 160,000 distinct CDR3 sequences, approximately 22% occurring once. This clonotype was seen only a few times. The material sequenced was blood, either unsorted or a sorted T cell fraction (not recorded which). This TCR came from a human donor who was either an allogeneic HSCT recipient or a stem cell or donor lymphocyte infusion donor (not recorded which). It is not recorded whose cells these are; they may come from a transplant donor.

The CDR3 region has the DNA TGTGCCAGCAGCCAAGCAACGGGACAGCTGTCTTATGGCTACACCTTC. Amino acids: CASSQATGQLSYGYTF. V usage is TRBV4-2 and J usage is TRBJ1-2, with TRBD1 identical over 7 bases. Losses at the gene ends were 1 base for V and 5 bases for J; bases not matched to a gene: 10. This CDR3 comprises 16 residues. Germline V gene sequence: CDR1 LGHNA, CDR2 YNFKEQ.